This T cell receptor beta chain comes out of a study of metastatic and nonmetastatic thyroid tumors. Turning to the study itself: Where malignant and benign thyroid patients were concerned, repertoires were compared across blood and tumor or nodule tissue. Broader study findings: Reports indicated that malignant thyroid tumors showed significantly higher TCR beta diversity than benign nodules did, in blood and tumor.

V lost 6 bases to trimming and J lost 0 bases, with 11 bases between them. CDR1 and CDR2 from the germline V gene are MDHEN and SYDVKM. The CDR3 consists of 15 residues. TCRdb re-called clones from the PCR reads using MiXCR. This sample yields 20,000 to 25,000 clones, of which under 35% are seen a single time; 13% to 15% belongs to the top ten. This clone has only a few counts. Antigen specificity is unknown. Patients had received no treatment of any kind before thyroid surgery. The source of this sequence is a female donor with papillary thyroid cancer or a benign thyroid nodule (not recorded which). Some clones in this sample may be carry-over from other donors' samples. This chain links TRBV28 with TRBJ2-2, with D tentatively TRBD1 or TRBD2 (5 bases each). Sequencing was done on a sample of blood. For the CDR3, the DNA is TGTGCCAGCAGGGTTTGGGGGACGAACACCGGGGAGCTGTTTTTT. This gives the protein CASRVWGTNTGELFF.